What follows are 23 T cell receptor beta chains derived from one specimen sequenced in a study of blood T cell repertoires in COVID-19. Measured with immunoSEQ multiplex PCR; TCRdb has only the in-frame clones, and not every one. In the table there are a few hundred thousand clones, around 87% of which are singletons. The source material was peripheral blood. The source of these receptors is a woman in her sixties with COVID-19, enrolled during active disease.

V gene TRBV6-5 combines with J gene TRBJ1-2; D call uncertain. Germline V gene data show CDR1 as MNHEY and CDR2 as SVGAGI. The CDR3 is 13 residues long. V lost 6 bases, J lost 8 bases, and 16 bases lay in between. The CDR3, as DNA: TGTGCCAGCAGCCTGAAGCCTCCCCGGGGCTACACCTTC. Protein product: CASSLKPPRGYTF.

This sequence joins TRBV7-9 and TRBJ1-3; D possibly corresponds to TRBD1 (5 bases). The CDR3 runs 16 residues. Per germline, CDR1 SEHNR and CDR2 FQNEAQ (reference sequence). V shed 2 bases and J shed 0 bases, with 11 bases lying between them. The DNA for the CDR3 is TGTGCCAGCAGCTTAAATTTCGGGGGCTCTGGAAACACCATATATTTT. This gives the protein CASSLNFGGSGNTIYF.

This CDR3 is CASSMDRGGGYTF. The CDR3 nucleotides read TGTGCCAGCAGCATGGACAGGGGCGGGGGCTACACCTTC. V usage is TRBV7-9 and J usage is TRBJ1-2, with 9 bases aligning to TRBD1. The V segment lost 5 bases and the J segment 8 bases; nucleotides outside the gene matches: 6. The germline gives CDR1 SEHNR, CDR2 FQNEAQ (reference sequence). There are 13 residues in the CDR3.

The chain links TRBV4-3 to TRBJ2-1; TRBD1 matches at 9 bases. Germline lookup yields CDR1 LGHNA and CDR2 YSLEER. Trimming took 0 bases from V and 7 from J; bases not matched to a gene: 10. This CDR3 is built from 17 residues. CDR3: CASSQDLGTGMGNEQFF. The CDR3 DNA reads TGCGCCAGCAGCCAAGATCTAGGGACAGGGATGGGTAATGAGCAGTTCTTC.

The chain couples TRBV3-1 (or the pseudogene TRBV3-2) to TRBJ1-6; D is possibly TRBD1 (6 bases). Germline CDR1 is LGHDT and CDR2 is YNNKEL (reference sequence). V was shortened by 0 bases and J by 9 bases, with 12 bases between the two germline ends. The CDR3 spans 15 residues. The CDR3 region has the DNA TGTGCCAGCAGCCAAGAGTGGGGGGGCTGTTCACCCCTCCACTTT. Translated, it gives CASSQEWGGCSPLHF.

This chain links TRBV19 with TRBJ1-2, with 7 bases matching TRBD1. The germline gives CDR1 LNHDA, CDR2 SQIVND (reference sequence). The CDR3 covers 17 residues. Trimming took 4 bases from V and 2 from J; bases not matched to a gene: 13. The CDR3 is CASSTQGSTRLNYGYTF. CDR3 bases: TGTGCCAGTAGTACACAGGGGTCCACGAGACTCAACTATGGCTACACCTTC.

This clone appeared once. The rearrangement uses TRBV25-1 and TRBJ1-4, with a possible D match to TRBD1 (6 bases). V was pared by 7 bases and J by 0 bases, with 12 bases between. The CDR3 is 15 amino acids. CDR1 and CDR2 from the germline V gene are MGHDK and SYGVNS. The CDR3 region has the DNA TGTGCCAGCACACAGACAGGCGCAACTAATGAAAAACTGTTTTTT. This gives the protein CASTQTGATNEKLFF.

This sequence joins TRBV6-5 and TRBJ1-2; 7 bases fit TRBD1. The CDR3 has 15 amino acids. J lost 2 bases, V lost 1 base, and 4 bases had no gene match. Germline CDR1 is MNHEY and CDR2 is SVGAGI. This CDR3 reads CASSYWRDSNYGYTF. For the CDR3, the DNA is TGTGCCAGCAGTTACTGGCGGGACAGCAACTATGGCTACACCTTC.

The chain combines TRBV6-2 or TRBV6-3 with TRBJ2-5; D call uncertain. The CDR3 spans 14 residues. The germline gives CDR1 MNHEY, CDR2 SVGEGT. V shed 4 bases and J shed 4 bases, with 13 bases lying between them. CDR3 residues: CASSSYGRRETQYF. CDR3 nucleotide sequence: TGTGCCAGCAGTTCCTACGGCAGGCGAGAGACCCAGTACTTC.

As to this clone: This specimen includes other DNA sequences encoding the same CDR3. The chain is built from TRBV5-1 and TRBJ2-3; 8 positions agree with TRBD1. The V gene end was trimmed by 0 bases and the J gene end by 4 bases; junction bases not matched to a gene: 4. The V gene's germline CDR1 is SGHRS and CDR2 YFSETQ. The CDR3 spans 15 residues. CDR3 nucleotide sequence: TGCGCCAGCAGCTTGGTCGGCAGGGGGCCAGATACGCAGTATTTT. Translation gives CASSLVGRGPDTQYF.

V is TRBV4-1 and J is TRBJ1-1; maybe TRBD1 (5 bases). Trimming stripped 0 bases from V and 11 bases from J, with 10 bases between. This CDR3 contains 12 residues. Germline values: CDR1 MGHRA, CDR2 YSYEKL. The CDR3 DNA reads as TGCGCCAGCAGCCAAGAAGGGACTTCGGCTTTCTTT. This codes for CASSQEGTSAFF.

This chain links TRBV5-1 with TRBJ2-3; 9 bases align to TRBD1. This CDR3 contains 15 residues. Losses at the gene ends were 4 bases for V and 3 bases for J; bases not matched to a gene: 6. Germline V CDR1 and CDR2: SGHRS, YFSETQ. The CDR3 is CASSLGTGRTDTQYF. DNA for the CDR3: TGCGCCAGCAGCCTGGGGACAGGGCGGACAGATACGCAGTATTTT.

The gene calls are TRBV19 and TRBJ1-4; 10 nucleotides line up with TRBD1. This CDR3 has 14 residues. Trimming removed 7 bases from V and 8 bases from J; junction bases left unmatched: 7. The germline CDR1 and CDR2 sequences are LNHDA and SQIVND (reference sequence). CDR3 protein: CASMRTGGEEKLFF. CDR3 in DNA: TGTGCCAGTATGCGGACAGGGGGGGAGGAAAAACTGTTTTTT.

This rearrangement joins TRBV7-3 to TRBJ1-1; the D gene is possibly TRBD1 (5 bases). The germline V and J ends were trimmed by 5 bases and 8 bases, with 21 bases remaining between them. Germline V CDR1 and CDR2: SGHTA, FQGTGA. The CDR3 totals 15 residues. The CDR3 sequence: CASSPSATAISEAFF. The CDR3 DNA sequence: TGTGCCAGCAGCCCCTCAGCGACAGCCATTTCAGAAGCTTTCTTT.

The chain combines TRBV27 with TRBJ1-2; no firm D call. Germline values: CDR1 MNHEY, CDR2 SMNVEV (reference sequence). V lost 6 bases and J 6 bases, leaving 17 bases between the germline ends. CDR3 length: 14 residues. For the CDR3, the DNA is TGTGCCAGCAGCCCTAACCCAGGCGGGAATGGCTACACCTTC. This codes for CASSPNPGGNGYTF.

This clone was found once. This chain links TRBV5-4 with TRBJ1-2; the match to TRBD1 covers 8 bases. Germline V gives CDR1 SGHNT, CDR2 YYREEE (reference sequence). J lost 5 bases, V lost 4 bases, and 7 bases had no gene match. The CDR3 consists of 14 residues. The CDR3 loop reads CASSPGQGLYGYTF. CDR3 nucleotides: TGTGCCAGCAGCCCTGGACAGGGATTGTATGGCTACACCTTC.

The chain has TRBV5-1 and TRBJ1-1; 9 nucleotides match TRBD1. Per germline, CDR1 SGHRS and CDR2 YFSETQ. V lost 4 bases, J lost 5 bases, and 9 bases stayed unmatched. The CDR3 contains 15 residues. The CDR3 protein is CASSLRTGEATEAFF. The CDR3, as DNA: TGCGCCAGCAGCCTACGGACAGGGGAGGCAACTGAAGCTTTCTTT.

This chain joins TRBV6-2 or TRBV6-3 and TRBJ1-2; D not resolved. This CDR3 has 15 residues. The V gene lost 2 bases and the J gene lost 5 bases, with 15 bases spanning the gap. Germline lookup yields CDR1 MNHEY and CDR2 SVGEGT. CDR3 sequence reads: CASSYGPLRSYGYTF. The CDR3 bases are TGTGCCAGCAGTTACGGTCCGCTTAGGAGTTATGGCTACACCTTC.

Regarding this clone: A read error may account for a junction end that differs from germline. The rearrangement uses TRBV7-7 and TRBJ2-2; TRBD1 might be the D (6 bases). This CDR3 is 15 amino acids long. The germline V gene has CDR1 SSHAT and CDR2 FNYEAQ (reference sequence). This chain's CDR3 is CASSFGGGSTGELFF. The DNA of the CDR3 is TGTGCTAGCAGCTTTGGTGGGGGCTCCACCGGGGAGCTGTTTTTT.

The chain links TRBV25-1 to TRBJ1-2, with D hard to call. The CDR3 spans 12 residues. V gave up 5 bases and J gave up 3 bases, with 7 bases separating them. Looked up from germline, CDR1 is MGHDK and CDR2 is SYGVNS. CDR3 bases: TGTGCCAGCAGTAACCAGTACTATGGCTACACCTTC. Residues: CASSNQYYGYTF.

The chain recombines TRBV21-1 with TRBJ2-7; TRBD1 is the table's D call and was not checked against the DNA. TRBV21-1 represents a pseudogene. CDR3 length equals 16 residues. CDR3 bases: TGTGCCAGCAGCCGTAGGGGGGACAGGGGTATATACGAGCAGTACTTC. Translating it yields CASSRRGDRGIYEQYF.

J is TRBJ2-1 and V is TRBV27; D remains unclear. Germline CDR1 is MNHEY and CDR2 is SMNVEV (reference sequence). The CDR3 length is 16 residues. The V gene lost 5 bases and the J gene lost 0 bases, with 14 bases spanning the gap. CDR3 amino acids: CASSLLGGLSYNEQFF. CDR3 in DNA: TGTGCCAGCAGTCTCCTGGGTGGGCTCTCCTACAATGAGCAGTTCTTC.

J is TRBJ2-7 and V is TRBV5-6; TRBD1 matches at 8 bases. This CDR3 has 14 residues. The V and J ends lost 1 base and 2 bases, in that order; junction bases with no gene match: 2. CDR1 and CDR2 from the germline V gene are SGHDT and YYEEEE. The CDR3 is CASSLTGGTYEQYF. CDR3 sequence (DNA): TGTGCCAGCAGCTTGACAGGGGGTACCTACGAGCAGTACTTC.